The 19 T cell receptor beta chains below come from one sample, sequenced in a study of T cell changes during pregnancy in multiple sclerosis. Profiling relied on immunoSEQ multiplex PCR, and the TCRdb table lists in-frame clones only, not all of them. The sample carries under 110,000 clones, approximately 90% recorded once. The input for sequencing was peripheral blood, taken after pregnancy. All receptors come from a female donor with multiple sclerosis, enrolled in a pregnancy study.

The rearrangement uses TRBV29-1 and TRBJ2-1, with 8 bases lining up with TRBD2. V was clipped by 3 bases and J by 5 bases; unmatched bases: 3. The germline CDR1 and CDR2 sequences are SQVTM and ANQGSEA. This CDR3 contains 13 residues. The CDR3 nucleotides read TGCAGCGTTGAGCTAGCGGGTCACAATGAGCAGTTCTTC. Translation: CSVELAGHNEQFF.

In this sample, this clone turned up a few times. The chain uses TRBV6-5 and TRBJ1-1; D unresolved. The CDR3 is made up of 12 amino acids. CDR1 and CDR2 from the germline V gene are MNHEY and SVGAGI. Trimming left V 5 bases short and J 7 bases short, with 11 bases between. This CDR3 is CASSARVGEAFF. The DNA of the CDR3 is TGTGCCAGCAGTGCCCGAGTCGGTGAAGCTTTCTTT.

The chain couples TRBV5-4 to TRBJ1-1; 7 bases match TRBD1. The V and J ends lost 7 bases and 1 base, in that order; junction bases with no gene match: 7. The CDR3 runs to 14 residues. The V gene's germline CDR1 is SGHNT and CDR2 YYREEE (reference sequence). The CDR3 is CASSRGLENTEAFF. Here the CDR3 DNA reads TGTGCCAGCTCGAGGGGGCTCGAGAACACTGAAGCTTTCTTT.

The chain combines TRBV18 with TRBJ1-1, with D perhaps TRBD1 (5 bases). Trimming removed 4 bases from V and 0 bases from J, with 18 bases in between. The CDR3 sequence is 17 residues long. Looked up from germline, CDR1 is KGHSH and CDR2 is LQKENI. DNA for the CDR3: TGTGCCAGCTCACAAACTTCCGGAGCAGGGATGAACACTGAAGCTTTCTTT. Translating it yields CASSQTSGAGMNTEAFF.

This chain links TRBV7-2 with TRBJ1-2, with D maybe TRBD1 (6 bases). The CDR3 consists of 14 residues. V lost 1 base and J lost 4, with 10 bases in between. Germline CDR1 SGHTA, CDR2 FQGNSA. The CDR3 is CASSLETGSYGYTF. As DNA, the CDR3 is TGTGCCAGCAGCTTAGAAACAGGGAGCTATGGCTACACCTTC. Filled out from reference TRBV7-2 and TRBJ1-2, the complete variable domain reads GAGVSQSPSNKVTEKGKDVELRCDPISGHTALYWYRQSLGQGLEFLIYFQGNSAPDKSGLPSDRFSAERTGGSVSTLTIQRTQQEDSAVYLCASSLETGSYGYTFGSGTRLTVV.

The J gene is TRBJ2-7, the V gene TRBV27; TRBD2 aligns across 7 bases. Per germline, CDR1 MNHEY and CDR2 SMNVEV (reference sequence). Trimming took 2 bases from V and 7 from J; bases not matched to a gene: 5. This CDR3 contains 13 residues. The CDR3 nucleotides are TGTGCCAGCAGTTTAGTACTAGCGAGTGAGCAGTACTTC. Amino acids: CASSLVLASEQYF.

This clone was detected once. This chain connects TRBV4-2 to TRBJ2-5; D uncertain. Trimming removed 0 bases from V and 5 bases from J, with 10 bases in between. The CDR3 is 14 residues long. The germline gives CDR1 LGHNA, CDR2 YNFKEQ. In DNA form, the CDR3 reads TGTGCCAGCAGCCAAGACCAGGCCTCGGAGACCCAGTACTTC. Residues: CASSQDQASETQYF.

The chain employs TRBV6-6 and TRBJ1-2; 10 bases are a match to TRBD1. This CDR3 region has 16 residues. The V gene end was trimmed by 5 bases and the J gene end by 5 bases; junction bases not matched to a gene: 11. Germline CDR1 reads MNHNY; CDR2 reads SVGAGI (reference sequence). The CDR3 nucleotides read TGTGCCAGCAGTCCCACAGGACAGGGGGTAGTTTATGGCTACACCTTC. Translating it yields CASSPTGQGVVYGYTF.

V usage is TRBV6-6 and J usage is TRBJ1-5, with D possibly TRBD1 on 5 matching bases. The CDR3 has 15 residues. Germline V lookup: CDR1 MNHNY, CDR2 SVGAGI (reference sequence). Trimming shortened V by 6 bases and J by 0 bases, and 12 bases separated the two germline ends. DNA of the CDR3: TGTGCCAGCAGGGGGCTGACATTTAGCAATCAGCCCCAGCATTTT. Its protein product is CASRGLTFSNQPQHF.

The CDR3 DNA sequence: TGTGCCAGCAGCTTCCTAACAGGGGCCCTGAACACTGAAGCTTTCTTT. It codes for CASSFLTGALNTEAFF. This rearrangement joins TRBV7-9 to TRBJ1-1; 7 nucleotides match TRBD1. The CDR3 is 16 amino acids. The ends lost 3 bases at V and 0 bases at J; junction bases unmatched: 7. Germline V lookup: CDR1 SEHNR, CDR2 FQNEAQ (reference sequence). Filled out from reference TRBV7-9 and TRBJ1-1, the complete variable domain reads DTGVSQNPRHKITKRGQNVTFRCDPISEHNRLYWYRQTLGQGPEFLTYFQNEAQLEKSRLLSDRFSAERPKGSFSTLEIQRTEQGDSAMYLCASSFLTGALNTEAFFGQGTRLTVV.

The gene calls are TRBV5-1 and TRBJ1-4, with D perhaps TRBD1 (5 bases). In germline, CDR1 is SGHRS, CDR2 YFSETQ. CDR3 size: 15 residues. V was cut by 4 bases and J by 7 bases, with 17 bases left in between. CDR3 protein: CASSPRGGKGEKLFF. The CDR3 DNA reads as TGCGCCAGCAGCCCTCGGGGGGGTAAAGGTGAAAAACTGTTTTTT. Filled out from reference TRBV5-1 and TRBJ1-4, the complete variable domain reads KAGVTQTPRYLIKTRGQQVTLSCSPISGHRSVSWYQQTPGQGLQFLFEYFSETQRNKGNFPGRFSGRQFSNSRSEMNVSTLELGDSALYLCASSPRGGKGEKLFFGSGTQLSVL.

The CDR3 nucleotides read TGTGCCAGCAGGGCGGGACAGGGGATGTGGCAGTACTTC. Translated, it gives CASRAGQGMWQYF. The chain combines TRBV7-8 with TRBJ2-7, with 10 bases identical to TRBD1. J lost 9 bases, V lost 6 bases, and 8 bases had no gene match. The CDR3 runs to 13 residues. Per germline, CDR1 SGHVS and CDR2 FQNEAQ.

The chain combines TRBV30 with TRBJ1-6; D is undetermined. V lost 0 bases and J lost 0, with 12 bases in between. From germline, CDR1 is GTSNPN and CDR2 SVGIG (reference sequence). The CDR3 is 17 residues long. The CDR3, as DNA: TGTGCCTGGAGTGTACTGGAGGGTCTCTCCTATAATTCACCCCTCCACTTT. Amino acid sequence: CAWSVLEGLSYNSPLHF.

The chain has TRBV28 and TRBJ1-5, with D possibly TRBD1 on 6 matching bases. The germline CDR1 and CDR2 sequences are MDHEN and SYDVKM. V was pared by 5 bases and J by 4 bases, with 21 bases between. The CDR3 consists of 17 residues. The CDR3 here is CASSPAGYRTENQPQHF. In nucleotides, the CDR3 is TGTGCCAGCAGTCCTGCCGGTTATAGGACAGAAAATCAGCCCCAGCATTTT.

The chain joins TRBV9 to TRBJ2-5; 15 bases align to TRBD2. Germline assignment: CDR1 SGDLS and CDR2 YYNGEE. J gave up 5 bases and V 3 bases, and 11 bases lay outside the gene matches. The CDR3 has 18 amino acids. CDR3 loop: CASSAGLAGGISVETQYF. The CDR3 bases are TGTGCCAGCAGCGCAGGACTAGCGGGGGGGATAAGTGTTGAGACCCAGTACTTC.

The V gene is TRBV6-1, the J gene TRBJ1-1; D perhaps matches TRBD1 (6 bases). The V gene's germline CDR1 is MNHNS and CDR2 SASEGT. Trimming left V 2 bases short and J 0 bases short, with 16 bases between. The CDR3 length is 17 residues. Written as DNA, the CDR3 is TGTGCCAGCAGTGAATTGGGGGGGCGAAGGATGAACACTGAAGCTTTCTTT. Amino acids: CASSELGGRRMNTEAFF.

This chain links TRBV6-1 with TRBJ1-3, with a tentative D call TRBD1 (5 bases). From germline, CDR1 is MNHNS and CDR2 SASEGT. V was clipped by 3 bases and J by 4 bases, with 16 bases between them. The CDR3 spans 16 residues. CDR3 residues: CASSDWGRVAGNTIYF. The CDR3 nucleotides are TGTGCCAGCAGTGATTGGGGCAGGGTAGCCGGAAACACCATATATTTT.

The CDR3 DNA reads TGTGCCAGCTCACCGGTGGCGCCGGGACTTCGGTATTTT. As protein: CASSPVAPGLRYF. V is TRBV18 and J is TRBJ2-3; maybe TRBD2 (6 bases). Germline V gene lookup returns CDR1 KGHSH and CDR2 LQKENI. V gave up 3 bases and J gave up 14 bases, with 18 bases separating them. The CDR3 extends over 13 amino acids.

The J gene is TRBJ1-1, the V gene TRBV4-1; D is possibly TRBD1 (5 bases). V was pared by 0 bases and J by 3 bases, with 11 bases between. CDR1 MGHRA and CDR2 YSYEKL come from the germline V gene. The CDR3 is made up of 15 amino acids. The CDR3 bases are TGCGCCAGCAGCCAAGATAGCGGGGGATACACTGAAGCTTTCTTT. This encodes CASSQDSGGYTEAFF.